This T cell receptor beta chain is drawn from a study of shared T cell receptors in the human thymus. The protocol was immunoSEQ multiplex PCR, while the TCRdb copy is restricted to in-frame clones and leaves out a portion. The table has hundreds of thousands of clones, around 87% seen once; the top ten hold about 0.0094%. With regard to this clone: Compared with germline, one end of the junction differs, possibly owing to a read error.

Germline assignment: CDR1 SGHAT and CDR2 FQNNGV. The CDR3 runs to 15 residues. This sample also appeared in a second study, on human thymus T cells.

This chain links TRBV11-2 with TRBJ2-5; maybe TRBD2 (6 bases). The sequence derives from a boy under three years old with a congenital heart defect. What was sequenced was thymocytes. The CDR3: CASSFVGRGQGTQYF. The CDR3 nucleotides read TGTGCCAGCAGCTTCGTAGGGCGGGGCCAAGGGACCCAGTACTTC.